Below are 15 T cell receptor beta chains sequenced from a single sample in a study of blood T cell repertoires in COVID-19. Using immunoSEQ multiplex PCR, the repertoire was profiled, and TCRdb retains in-frame clones only, with some absent. The profile shows 50,000 to 55,000 clones, nearly 90% of them singletons. Sequencing was done on a sample of peripheral blood. The receptors originated from a man in his 60s with active COVID-19.

The chain joins TRBV18 to TRBJ1-1; D is uncertain. The germline V gene has CDR1 KGHSH and CDR2 LQKENI. V lost 3 bases, J lost 1 base, and 12 bases lay in between. The CDR3 is 15 residues long. CDR3: CASSPYSGRNTEAFF. The CDR3 DNA reads as TGTGCCAGCTCACCTTACTCCGGGAGGAACACTGAAGCTTTCTTT.

This clone was counted a few times. The chain carries TRBV2 and TRBJ1-5, with D uncertain. The length of the CDR3 is 12 residues. Between the trimmed V and J ends, which lost 6 bases and 5 bases, there was a span of 8 bases. The germline V gene encodes CDR1 SNHLY and CDR2 FYNNEI. As DNA, the CDR3 is TGTGCCAGCAGAGCTCTATATCAGCCCCAGCATTTT. Translated: CASRALYQPQHF. Complete variable domain (other parts from reference TRBV2 and TRBJ1-5): EPEVTQTPSHQVTQMGQEVILRCVPISNHLYFYWYRQILGQKVEFLVSFYNNEISEKSEIFDDQFSVERPDGSNFTLKIRSTKLEDSAMYFCASRALYQPQHFGDGTRLSIL.

The chain uses TRBV18 and TRBJ1-6, with TRBD1 matching 11 bases. CDR1 KGHSH and CDR2 LQKENI come from the germline V gene. After removal of 8 bases from V and 3 bases from J, the junction contained 3 bases not matched to a gene. This CDR3 is 15 amino acids long. In DNA form, the CDR3 reads TGTGCCAGCACCGGGACAGGGGGCTATAATTCACCCCTCCACTTT. Translation gives CASTGTGGYNSPLHF.

DNA for the CDR3: TGTGCCAGCTCACCACCGGGACAGAAACTCTCTGGGGCCAACGTCCTGACTTTC. It is translated as CASSPPGQKLSGANVLTF. V gene TRBV18 combines with J gene TRBJ2-6; 7 positions agree with TRBD1. Germline CDR1 KGHSH, CDR2 LQKENI. V was pared by 0 bases and J by 0 bases, with 5 bases of the junction left unmatched. The CDR3 is made up of 18 amino acids. Full variable domain (remainder filled in from reference TRBV18 and TRBJ2-6): NAGVMQNPRHLVRRRGQEARLRCSPMKGHSHVYWYRQLPEEGLKFMVYLQKENIIDESGMPKERFSAEFPKEGPSILRIQQVVRGDSAAYFCASSPPGQKLSGANVLTFGAGSRLTVL.

The chain employs TRBV9 and TRBJ2-7; 9 bases align to TRBD1. The germline gives CDR1 SGDLS, CDR2 YYNGEE. This CDR3 has 14 amino acids. J gave up 6 bases and V 1 base, and 5 bases lay outside the gene matches. The CDR3 DNA is TGTGCCAGCAGCGTATTAGGGACAGGGCCCGAGCAGTACTTC. Its translation is CASSVLGTGPEQYF.

The V call is TRBV5-1, the J call TRBJ2-7; TRBD2 matches at 9 bases. The CDR3 totals 16 residues. Germline assignment: CDR1 SGHRS and CDR2 YFSETQ. The trim removed 5 bases at V and 1 base at J, leaving 10 bases unmatched. The chain's CDR3 is CASSLRGTSSSYEQYF. The CDR3 DNA is TGCGCCAGCAGTTTAAGAGGGACTAGCTCGTCCTACGAGCAGTACTTC.

V gene TRBV6-2 or TRBV6-3 combines with J gene TRBJ2-7; 14 bases match TRBD2. Germline CDR1 is MNHEY and CDR2 is SVGEGT. The junction had 12 bases not matched to a gene; V was cut back by 5 bases and J by 6 bases. The CDR3 extends over 17 amino acids. The CDR3, as DNA: TGTGCCAGCAGTCTCTCGGGACTAGCGGGAGAATCGCGCGAGCAGTACTTC. Its protein product is CASSLSGLAGESREQYF.

The rearrangement uses TRBV2 and TRBJ2-7, with D tentatively TRBD2 (6 bases). This CDR3 is built from 13 residues. V dropped 1 base and J dropped 6 bases, with 10 bases sitting between them. CDR1 and CDR2 (germline): SNHLY, FYNNEI. CDR3 residues: CASSEGLVGEQYF. The CDR3 nucleotides are TGTGCCAGCAGTGAAGGACTAGTTGGCGAGCAGTACTTC.

J is TRBJ1-1 and V is TRBV5-1; D may be TRBD1 (6 bases). Trimming shortened V by 4 bases and J by 1 base, and 11 bases separated the two germline ends. Germline V gene lookup returns CDR1 SGHRS and CDR2 YFSETQ. The CDR3 runs to 14 residues. CDR3 bases: TGCGCCAGCAGCCTCGACAGGCAGAACACTGAAGCTTTCTTT. Protein sequence: CASSLDRQNTEAFF. Looking up the rest from reference TRBV5-1 and TRBJ1-1 gives the full variable domain: KAGVTQTPRYLIKTRGQQVTLSCSPISGHRSVSWYQQTPGQGLQFLFEYFSETQRNKGNFPGRFSGRQFSNSRSEMNVSTLELGDSALYLCASSLDRQNTEAFFGQGTRLTVV.

A few counts support this clone. Other DNA sequences from this sample encode an identical CDR3 as well. The chain recombines TRBV20-1 with TRBJ2-7; D is unclear. The CDR3 is made up of 11 amino acids. V shed 6 bases and J shed 5 bases, with 11 bases lying between them. Germline lookup yields CDR1 DFQATT and CDR2 SNEGSKA (reference sequence). The CDR3 nucleotides are TGCAGTGCCCGCTCTGGCCACGAGCAGTACTTC. Translated: CSARSGHEQYF.

V is TRBV11-2 and J is TRBJ1-5, with TRBD1 as a possible D gene (5 bases). Looked up from germline, CDR1 is SGHAT and CDR2 is FQNNGV. The length of the CDR3 is 15 residues. Trimming took off 1 base at V and 5 bases at J, with 12 bases between the two ends. The CDR3 nucleotides read TGTGCCAGCAGCTTAGGGGCAGGGCTGGATCAGCCCCAGCATTTT. The encoded protein is CASSLGAGLDQPQHF.

The gene calls are TRBV7-8 and TRBJ2-1; 8 bases align to TRBD2. Germline V gives CDR1 SGHVS, CDR2 FQNEAQ. Trimming at V came to 5 bases and at J to 7 bases, leaving 16 bases not matched to a gene. The CDR3 is 17 residues long. The DNA of the CDR3 is TGTGCCAGCAGCGCCTACCTTTTTGCGGGGGGTGGGAATGAGCAGTTCTTC. Amino acids: CASSAYLFAGGGNEQFF.

This clone showed up just once. V is TRBV11-3 and J is TRBJ2-7; no clear D gene. The CDR3 spans 19 residues. The germline V gene encodes CDR1 SGHNT and CDR2 YENEEA. Trimming pared 0 bases from V and 0 bases from J, leaving 21 bases between. CDR3 in DNA: TGTGCCAGCAGCTTAGATCGGGTAGGTTTGGCTCTGAGCTCCTACGAGCAGTACTTC. The encoded protein is CASSLDRVGLALSSYEQYF.

V is TRBV28 and J is TRBJ2-7; 11 nucleotides line up with TRBD1. With 4 bases clipped from V and 3 bases from J, the junction kept 11 bases outside the gene matches. CDR3 length: 17 amino acids. Germline V gene lookup returns CDR1 MDHEN and CDR2 SYDVKM. In DNA, the CDR3 is TGTGCCAGCAGTTCCCCATTCTGGGGACAGGGGGGCTACGAGCAGTACTTC. It translates to CASSSPFWGQGGYEQYF. Full variable domain (outside the CDR3, taken from reference TRBV28 and TRBJ2-7): DVKVTQSSRYLVKRTGEKVFLECVQDMDHENMFWYRQDPGLGLRLIYFSYDVKMKEKGDIPEGYSVSREKKERFSLILESASTNQTSMYLCASSSPFWGQGGYEQYFGPGTRLTVT.

The table lists this clone with a count of one. The chain couples TRBV6-6 to TRBJ1-5; D might be TRBD1 (6 bases). The length of the CDR3 is 13 residues. V lost 4 bases and J lost 4, with 8 bases in between. Germline assignment: CDR1 MNHNY and CDR2 SVGAGI (reference sequence). CDR3 sequence (DNA): TGTGCCAGCAGTTCTCAGGGGAATCAGCCCCAGCATTTT. This encodes CASSSQGNQPQHF.